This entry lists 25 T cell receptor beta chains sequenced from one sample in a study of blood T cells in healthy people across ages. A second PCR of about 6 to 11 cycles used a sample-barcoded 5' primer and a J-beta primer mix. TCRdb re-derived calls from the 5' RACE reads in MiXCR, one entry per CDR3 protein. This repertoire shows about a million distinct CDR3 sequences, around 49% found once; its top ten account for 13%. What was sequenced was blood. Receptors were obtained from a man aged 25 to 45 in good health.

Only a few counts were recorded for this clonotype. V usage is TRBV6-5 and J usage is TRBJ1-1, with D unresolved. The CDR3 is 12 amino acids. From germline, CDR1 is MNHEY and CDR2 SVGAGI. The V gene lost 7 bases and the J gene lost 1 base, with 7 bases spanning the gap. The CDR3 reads CASMGGNTEAFF. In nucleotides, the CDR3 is TGTGCCAGCATGGGCGGGAACACTGAAGCTTTCTTT.

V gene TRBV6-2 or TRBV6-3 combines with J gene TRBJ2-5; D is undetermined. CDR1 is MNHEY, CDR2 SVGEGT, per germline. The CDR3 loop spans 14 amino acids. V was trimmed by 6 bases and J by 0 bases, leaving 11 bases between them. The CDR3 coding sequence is TGTGCCAGCAGCGCTCTGGAGTACCAAGAGACCCAGTACTTC. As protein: CASSALEYQETQYF.

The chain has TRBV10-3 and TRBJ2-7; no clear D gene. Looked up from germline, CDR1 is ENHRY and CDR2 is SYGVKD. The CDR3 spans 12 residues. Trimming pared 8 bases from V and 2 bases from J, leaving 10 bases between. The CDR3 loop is CAIGSTTYEQYF. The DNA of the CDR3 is TGTGCCATCGGATCCACCACCTACGAGCAGTACTTC.

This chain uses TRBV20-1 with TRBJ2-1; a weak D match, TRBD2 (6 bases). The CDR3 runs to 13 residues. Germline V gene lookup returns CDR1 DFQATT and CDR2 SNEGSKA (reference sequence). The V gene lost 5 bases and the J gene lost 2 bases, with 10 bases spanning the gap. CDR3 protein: CSARSGAYNEQFF. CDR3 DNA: TGCAGTGCTCGGTCGGGGGCCTACAATGAGCAGTTCTTC.

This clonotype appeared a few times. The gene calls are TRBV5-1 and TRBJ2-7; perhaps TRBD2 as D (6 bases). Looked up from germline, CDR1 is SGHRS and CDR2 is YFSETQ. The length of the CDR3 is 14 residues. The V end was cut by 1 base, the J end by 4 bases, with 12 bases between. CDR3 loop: CASSLSGTFYEQYF. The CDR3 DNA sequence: TGCGCCAGCAGCTTGTCAGGGACTTTTTACGAGCAGTACTTC.

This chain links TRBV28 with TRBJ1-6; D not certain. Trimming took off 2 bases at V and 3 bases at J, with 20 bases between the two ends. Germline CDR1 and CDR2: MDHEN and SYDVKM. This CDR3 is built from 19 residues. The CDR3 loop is CASSLPRGQDGFYNSPLHF. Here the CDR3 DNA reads TGTGCCAGCAGTTTACCCCGCGGCCAGGACGGGTTCTATAATTCACCCCTCCACTTT.

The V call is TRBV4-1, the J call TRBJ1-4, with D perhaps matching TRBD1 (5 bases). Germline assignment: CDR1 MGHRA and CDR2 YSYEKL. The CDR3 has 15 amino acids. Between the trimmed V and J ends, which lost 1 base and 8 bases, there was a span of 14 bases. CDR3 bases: TGCGCCAGCAGCCAAGCCAGGGTGAAAGGGGAAAAACTGTTTTTT. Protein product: CASSQARVKGEKLFF.

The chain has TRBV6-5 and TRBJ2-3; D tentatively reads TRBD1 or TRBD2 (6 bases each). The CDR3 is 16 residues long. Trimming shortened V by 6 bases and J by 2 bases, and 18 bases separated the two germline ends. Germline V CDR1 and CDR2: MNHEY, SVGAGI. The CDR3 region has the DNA TGTGCCAGCAGACCCTCGGGGGCACCAACCACAGATACGCAGTATTTT. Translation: CASRPSGAPTTDTQYF.

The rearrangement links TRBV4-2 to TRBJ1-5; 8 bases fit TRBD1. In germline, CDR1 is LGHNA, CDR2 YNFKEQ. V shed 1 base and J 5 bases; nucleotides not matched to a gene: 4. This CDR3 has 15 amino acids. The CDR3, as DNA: TGTGCCAGCAGCCAAGGGACAGGGCTGGATCAGCCCCAGCATTTT. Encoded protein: CASSQGTGLDQPQHF.

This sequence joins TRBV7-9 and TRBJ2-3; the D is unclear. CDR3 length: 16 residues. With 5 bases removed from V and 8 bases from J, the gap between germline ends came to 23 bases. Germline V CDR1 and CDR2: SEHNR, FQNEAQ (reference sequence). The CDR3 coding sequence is TGTGCCAGCAGCCAAAATACGCAGTCCCGGTTCGGTACGCAGTATTTT. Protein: CASSQNTQSRFGTQYF.

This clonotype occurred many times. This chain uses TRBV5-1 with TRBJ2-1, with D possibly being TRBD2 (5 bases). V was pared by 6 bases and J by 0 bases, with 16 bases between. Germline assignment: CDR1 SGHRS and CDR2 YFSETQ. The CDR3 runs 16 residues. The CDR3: CASNEWAGSSYNEQFF. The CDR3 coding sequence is TGCGCCAGCAACGAATGGGCGGGTAGCTCCTACAATGAGCAGTTCTTC.

CDR3 nucleotide sequence: TGTGCCAGCAGCTCTCGGGAGAGGTCCTACGAGCAGTACTTC. Translating gives CASSSRERSYEQYF. The rearrangement joins TRBV27 to TRBJ2-7; a weak D match, TRBD2 (6 bases). Germline V gene sequence: CDR1 MNHEY, CDR2 SMNVEV (reference sequence). The CDR3 consists of 14 residues. Trimming removed 6 bases at V and 1 base at J, with 13 bases between.

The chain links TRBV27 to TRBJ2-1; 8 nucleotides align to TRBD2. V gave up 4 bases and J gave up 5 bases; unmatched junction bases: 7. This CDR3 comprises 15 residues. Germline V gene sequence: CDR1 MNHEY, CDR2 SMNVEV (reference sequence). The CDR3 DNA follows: TGTGCCAGCAGTTCCCCTCGGGGGGGCAACAATGAGCAGTTCTTC. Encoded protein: CASSSPRGGNNEQFF.

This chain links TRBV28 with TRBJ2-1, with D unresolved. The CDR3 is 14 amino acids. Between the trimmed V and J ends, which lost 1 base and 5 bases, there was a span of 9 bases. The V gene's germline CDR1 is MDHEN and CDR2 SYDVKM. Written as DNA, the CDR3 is TGTGCCAGCAGTTTATCTCGGCCGCACAATGAGCAGTTCTTC. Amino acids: CASSLSRPHNEQFF.

The CDR3 DNA reads TGTGCCAGCAGCCCGTTCCGGGGCCGAATTTCCTCCGACTTTGACGAGCAGTACTTC. Protein: CASSPFRGRISSDFDEQYF. V and J are TRBV7-9 and TRBJ2-5; D is possibly TRBD1 or TRBD2 (5 bases each). Near its end, the DNA agrees better with TRBJ2-7, so the J call may be wrong. This CDR3 has 19 residues. Germline loops: CDR1 SEHNR, CDR2 FQNEAQ (reference sequence).

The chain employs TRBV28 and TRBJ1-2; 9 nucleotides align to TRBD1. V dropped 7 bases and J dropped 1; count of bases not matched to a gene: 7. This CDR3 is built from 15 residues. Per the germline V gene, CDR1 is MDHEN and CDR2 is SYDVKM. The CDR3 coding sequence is TGTGCCAGCACCACGGGGACAGGGATTAACTATGGCTACACCTTC. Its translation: CASTTGTGINYGYTF.

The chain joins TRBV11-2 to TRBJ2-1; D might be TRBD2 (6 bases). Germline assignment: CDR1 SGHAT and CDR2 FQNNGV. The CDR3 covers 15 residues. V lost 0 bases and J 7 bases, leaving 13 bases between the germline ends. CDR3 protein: CASSLDGGSINEQFF. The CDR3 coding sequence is TGTGCCAGCAGCTTAGACGGGGGAAGTATAAATGAGCAGTTCTTC.

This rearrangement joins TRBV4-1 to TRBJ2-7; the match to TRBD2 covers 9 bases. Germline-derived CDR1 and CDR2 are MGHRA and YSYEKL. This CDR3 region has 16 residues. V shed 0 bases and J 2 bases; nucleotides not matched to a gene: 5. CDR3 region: CASSQEWTSATYEQYF. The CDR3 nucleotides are TGCGCCAGCAGCCAAGAGTGGACTAGCGCTACCTACGAGCAGTACTTC.

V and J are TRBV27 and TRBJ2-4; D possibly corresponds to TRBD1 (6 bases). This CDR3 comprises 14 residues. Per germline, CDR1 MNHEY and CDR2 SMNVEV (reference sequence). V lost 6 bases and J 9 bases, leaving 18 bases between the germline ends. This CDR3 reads CASSPRTGSGIQYF. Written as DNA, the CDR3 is TGTGCCAGCAGCCCACGTACAGGGAGTGGCATTCAGTACTTC.

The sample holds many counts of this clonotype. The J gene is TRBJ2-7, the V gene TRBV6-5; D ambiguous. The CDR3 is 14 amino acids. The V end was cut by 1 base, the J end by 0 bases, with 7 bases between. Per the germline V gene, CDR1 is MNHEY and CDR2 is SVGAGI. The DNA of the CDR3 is TGTGCCAGCAGTTACTGGCCGAGCTCCTACGAGCAGTACTTC. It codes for CASSYWPSSYEQYF.

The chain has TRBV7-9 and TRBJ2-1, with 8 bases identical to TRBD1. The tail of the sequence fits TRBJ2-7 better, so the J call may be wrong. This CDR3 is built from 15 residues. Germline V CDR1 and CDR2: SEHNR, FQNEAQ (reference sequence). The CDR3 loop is CASSSQDRAYNEQYF. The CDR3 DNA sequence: TGTGCCAGCAGCTCTCAGGACAGGGCCTACAATGAGCAGTACTTC.

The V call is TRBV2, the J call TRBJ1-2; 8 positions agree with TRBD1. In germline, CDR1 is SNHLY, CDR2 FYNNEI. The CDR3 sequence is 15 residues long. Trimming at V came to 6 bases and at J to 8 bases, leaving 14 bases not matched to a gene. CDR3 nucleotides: TGTGCCAGCAGAAGGCTTTGGGACAGGAAGGACGGCTACACCTTC. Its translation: CASRRLWDRKDGYTF.

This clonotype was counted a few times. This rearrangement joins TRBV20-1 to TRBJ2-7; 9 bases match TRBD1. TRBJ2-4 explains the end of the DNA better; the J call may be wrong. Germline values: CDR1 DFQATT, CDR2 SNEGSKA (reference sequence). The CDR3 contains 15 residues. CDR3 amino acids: CSASIPGQGVDIQYF. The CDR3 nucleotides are TGCAGTGCTAGTATTCCGGGACAGGGCGTGGACATTCAGTACTTC.

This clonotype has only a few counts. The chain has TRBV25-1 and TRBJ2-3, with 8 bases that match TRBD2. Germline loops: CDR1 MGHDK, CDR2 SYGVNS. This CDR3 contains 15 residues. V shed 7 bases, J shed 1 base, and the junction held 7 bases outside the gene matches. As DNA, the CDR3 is TGTGCCAGCATGGGGGTAGCGGGGCGCACAGATACGCAGTATTTT. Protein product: CASMGVAGRTDTQYF.

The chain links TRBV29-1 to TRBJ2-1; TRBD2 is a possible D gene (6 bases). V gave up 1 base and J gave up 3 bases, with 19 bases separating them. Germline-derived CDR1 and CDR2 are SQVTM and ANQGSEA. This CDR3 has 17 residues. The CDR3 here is CSVEVPVRGINYNEQFF. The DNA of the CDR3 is TGCAGCGTTGAAGTCCCAGTCCGCGGGATTAACTACAATGAGCAGTTCTTC.